These T cell receptor beta chains were read from a single sample in a study of blood T cell repertoires in COVID-19. The data were produced by immunoSEQ multiplex PCR, yet TCRdb's version contains in-frame clones alone and is incomplete. The sample has about 150,000 clones, about three quarters seen once; the top ten hold roughly 1.5%. Sample: peripheral blood. The receptors shown here come from a man older than 75 with acute or convalescent COVID-19. Both conserved end residues are part of each CDR3. Each record gives: clone size, V gene, D gene, J gene, CDR3 protein, CDR3 DNA. A D gene is named only where the DNA matches it firmly. Rows may omit the clone size; those that give it use once, few, many or a size class.

clone size: .; V gene: TRBV9; D gene: TRBD1; J gene: TRBJ2-1; CDR3 protein: CASSPTTGGHNEQFF; CDR3 DNA: TGTGCCAGCAGCCCGACGACAGGGGGCCACAATGAGCAGTTCTTC
clone size: .; V gene: TRBV3-1/TRBV3-2; D gene: .; J gene: TRBJ1-2; CDR3 protein: CASSQDRPGANYGYTF; CDR3 DNA: TGTGCCAGCAGCCAAGATCGGCCAGGGGCAAACTATGGCTACACCTTC
clone size: .; V gene: TRBV7-6; D gene: TRBD2; J gene: TRBJ2-3; CDR3 protein: CASSLGGGSNTDTQYF; CDR3 DNA: TGTGCCAGCAGCTTAGGCGGGGGGTCCAACACAGATACGCAGTATTTT
clone size: .; V gene: TRBV7-3; D gene: TRBD1; J gene: TRBJ2-2; CDR3 protein: CASSPRGRNTGELFF; CDR3 DNA: TGTGCCAGCAGCCCCAGGGGGCGAAACACCGGGGAGCTGTTTTTT
clone size: .; V gene: TRBV19; D gene: .; J gene: TRBJ2-5; CDR3 protein: CASSGYGETQYF; CDR3 DNA: TGTGCCAGTAGCGGGTACGGTGAGACCCAGTACTTC
clone size: few; V gene: TRBV3-1/TRBV3-2; D gene: TRBD2; J gene: TRBJ2-5; CDR3 protein: CASSHRLAGSQETQYF; CDR3 DNA: TGTGCCAGCAGCCATCGACTAGCGGGGTCACAAGAGACCCAGTACTTC
clone size: .; V gene: TRBV6-5; D gene: .; J gene: TRBJ1-6; CDR3 protein: CASTWGGASPLHF; CDR3 DNA: TGTGCCAGCACGTGGGGAGGGGCCTCACCCCTCCACTTT
clone size: few; V gene: TRBV3-1/TRBV3-2; D gene: .; J gene: TRBJ2-2; CDR3 protein: CASSQEPSVELFF; CDR3 DNA: TGTGCCAGCAGCCAAGAACCCTCGGTGGAGCTGTTTTTT
clone size: .; V gene: TRBV6-6; D gene: .; J gene: TRBJ2-7; CDR3 protein: CASTERYEQYF; CDR3 DNA: TGTGCCAGCACCGAGCGATACGAGCAGTACTTC
clone size: .; V gene: TRBV12-5; D gene: TRBD2; J gene: TRBJ2-3; CDR3 protein: CASGLGSGGTDTQYF; CDR3 DNA: TGTGCTAGTGGTTTGGGGAGCGGGGGCACAGATACGCAGTATTTT
clone size: .; V gene: TRBV7-2; D gene: TRBD1; J gene: TRBJ2-2; CDR3 protein: CASSPGQGDAGELFF; CDR3 DNA: TGTGCCAGCAGCCCCGGACAGGGGGACGCCGGGGAGCTGTTTTTT
clone size: .; V gene: TRBV19; D gene: TRBD1; J gene: TRBJ2-7; CDR3 protein: CASSIGTVLSYEQYF; CDR3 DNA: TGTGCCAGTAGTATTGGGACAGTACTCTCCTACGAGCAGTACTTC
clone size: .; V gene: TRBV30; D gene: TRBD1; J gene: TRBJ1-3; CDR3 protein: CAWRRGPGNTIYF; CDR3 DNA: TGTGCCTGGAGGAGGGGGCCCGGAAACACCATATATTTT
clone size: .; V gene: TRBV10-3; D gene: .; J gene: TRBJ2-3; CDR3 protein: CAISGLNTDTQYF; CDR3 DNA: TGTGCCATCAGTGGGCTCAACACAGATACGCAGTATTTT
clone size: .; V gene: TRBV5-5; D gene: TRBD2; J gene: TRBJ2-5; CDR3 protein: CASSLVLAGGPAETQYF; CDR3 DNA: TGTGCCAGCAGCTTGGTTCTAGCGGGGGGGCCAGCGGAGACCCAGTACTTC
clone size: few; V gene: TRBV7-2; D gene: .; J gene: TRBJ1-5; CDR3 protein: CASSFFGDQPQHF; CDR3 DNA: TGTGCCAGCAGCTTTTTCGGGGATCAGCCCCAGCATTTT
clone size: .; V gene: TRBV19; D gene: .; J gene: TRBJ1-5; CDR3 protein: CASSFEGGLSNQPQHF; CDR3 DNA: TGTGCCAGTAGTTTCGAAGGAGGATTAAGCAATCAGCCCCAGCATTTT
clone size: .; V gene: TRBV5-6; D gene: .; J gene: TRBJ2-1; CDR3 protein: CASSFMNRPNNEQFF; CDR3 DNA: TGTGCCAGCAGCTTTATGAACAGACCAAACAATGAGCAGTTCTTC
clone size: .; V gene: TRBV24-1; D gene: .; J gene: TRBJ1-4; CDR3 protein: CATSAKGPLQEKLFF; CDR3 DNA: TGTGCCACCAGTGCTAAGGGGCCCCTTCAGGAAAAACTGTTTTTT
clone size: few; V gene: TRBV18; D gene: TRBD1; J gene: TRBJ1-6; CDR3 protein: CASSDSGQGDSPLHF; CDR3 DNA: TGTGCCAGCTCTGACTCGGGACAGGGGGACTCACCCCTCCACTTT
clone size: .; V gene: TRBV4-2; D gene: TRBD1; J gene: TRBJ1-5; CDR3 protein: CASSQDRGQPQHF; CDR3 DNA: TGTGCCAGCAGCCAGGACAGGGGTCAGCCCCAGCATTTT
clone size: many; V gene: TRBV14; D gene: TRBD1; J gene: TRBJ2-3; CDR3 protein: CASSQEGGAGGRTDTQYF; CDR3 DNA: TGTGCCAGCAGCCAAGAGGGTGGTGCAGGGGGCCGGACAGATACGCAGTATTTT